This T cell receptor (beta chain) stems from a study of blood T cell repertoires in COVID-19. Libraries were prepared by immunoSEQ multiplex PCR; TCRdb keeps only in-frame clonotypes and omits some of them. Among some 320,000 clones, about 85% were seen once, and the ten largest hold under 2%. The age range of participants was about 18 to 100 years, with residence in more than 20 US areas. This CDR3 contains 14 residues. The V end lost 3 bases, the J end lost 5 bases, and 11 bases lay between the germline ends. Germline V gene sequence: CDR1 SGDLS, CDR2 YYNGEE. Sample: PBMCs or T cells enriched from blood (not recorded which). The genes are TRBV9 and TRBJ1-4; D possibly corresponds to TRBD1 (5 bases). The receptor was derived from a young woman who had been exposed to COVID-19. The CDR3 sequence is CASSAYGGNEKLFF. The CDR3 DNA is TGTGCCAGCAGCGCCTACGGGGGGAATGAAAAACTGTTTTTT.